This TCR beta chain was sequenced in a study of blood T cells in healthy people across ages. Study overall: Template switching recovered approximately one barcoded beta molecule for every two T cells.

Healthy Russian Caucasian donors spanned ages about 6 to 100 years. Trimming removed 5 bases from V and 9 bases from J, with 15 bases in between. This CDR3 is 13 amino acids long. Germline loops: CDR1 SGHTA, CDR2 FQGNSA. It was with a sample-barcoded 5' primer and a J-beta primer mix that a second PCR of roughly 7 to 12 cycles was run. TCRdb reprocessed the 5' RACE reads with MiXCR, giving one entry per CDR3 protein. This sample has roughly 2 million distinct CDR3 sequences, with about 50% found just once. The specimen sequenced was blood. The chain uses TRBV7-2 and TRBJ2-3, with D perhaps given as TRBD1 or TRBD2 (5 bases each). The sequence was collected from a woman aged 40 to 49 in good health. CDR3 sequence reads: CASSVLVGDTQYF. The CDR3 nucleotides are TGTGCCAGCAGCGTATTGGTTGGGGACACGCAGTATTTT.